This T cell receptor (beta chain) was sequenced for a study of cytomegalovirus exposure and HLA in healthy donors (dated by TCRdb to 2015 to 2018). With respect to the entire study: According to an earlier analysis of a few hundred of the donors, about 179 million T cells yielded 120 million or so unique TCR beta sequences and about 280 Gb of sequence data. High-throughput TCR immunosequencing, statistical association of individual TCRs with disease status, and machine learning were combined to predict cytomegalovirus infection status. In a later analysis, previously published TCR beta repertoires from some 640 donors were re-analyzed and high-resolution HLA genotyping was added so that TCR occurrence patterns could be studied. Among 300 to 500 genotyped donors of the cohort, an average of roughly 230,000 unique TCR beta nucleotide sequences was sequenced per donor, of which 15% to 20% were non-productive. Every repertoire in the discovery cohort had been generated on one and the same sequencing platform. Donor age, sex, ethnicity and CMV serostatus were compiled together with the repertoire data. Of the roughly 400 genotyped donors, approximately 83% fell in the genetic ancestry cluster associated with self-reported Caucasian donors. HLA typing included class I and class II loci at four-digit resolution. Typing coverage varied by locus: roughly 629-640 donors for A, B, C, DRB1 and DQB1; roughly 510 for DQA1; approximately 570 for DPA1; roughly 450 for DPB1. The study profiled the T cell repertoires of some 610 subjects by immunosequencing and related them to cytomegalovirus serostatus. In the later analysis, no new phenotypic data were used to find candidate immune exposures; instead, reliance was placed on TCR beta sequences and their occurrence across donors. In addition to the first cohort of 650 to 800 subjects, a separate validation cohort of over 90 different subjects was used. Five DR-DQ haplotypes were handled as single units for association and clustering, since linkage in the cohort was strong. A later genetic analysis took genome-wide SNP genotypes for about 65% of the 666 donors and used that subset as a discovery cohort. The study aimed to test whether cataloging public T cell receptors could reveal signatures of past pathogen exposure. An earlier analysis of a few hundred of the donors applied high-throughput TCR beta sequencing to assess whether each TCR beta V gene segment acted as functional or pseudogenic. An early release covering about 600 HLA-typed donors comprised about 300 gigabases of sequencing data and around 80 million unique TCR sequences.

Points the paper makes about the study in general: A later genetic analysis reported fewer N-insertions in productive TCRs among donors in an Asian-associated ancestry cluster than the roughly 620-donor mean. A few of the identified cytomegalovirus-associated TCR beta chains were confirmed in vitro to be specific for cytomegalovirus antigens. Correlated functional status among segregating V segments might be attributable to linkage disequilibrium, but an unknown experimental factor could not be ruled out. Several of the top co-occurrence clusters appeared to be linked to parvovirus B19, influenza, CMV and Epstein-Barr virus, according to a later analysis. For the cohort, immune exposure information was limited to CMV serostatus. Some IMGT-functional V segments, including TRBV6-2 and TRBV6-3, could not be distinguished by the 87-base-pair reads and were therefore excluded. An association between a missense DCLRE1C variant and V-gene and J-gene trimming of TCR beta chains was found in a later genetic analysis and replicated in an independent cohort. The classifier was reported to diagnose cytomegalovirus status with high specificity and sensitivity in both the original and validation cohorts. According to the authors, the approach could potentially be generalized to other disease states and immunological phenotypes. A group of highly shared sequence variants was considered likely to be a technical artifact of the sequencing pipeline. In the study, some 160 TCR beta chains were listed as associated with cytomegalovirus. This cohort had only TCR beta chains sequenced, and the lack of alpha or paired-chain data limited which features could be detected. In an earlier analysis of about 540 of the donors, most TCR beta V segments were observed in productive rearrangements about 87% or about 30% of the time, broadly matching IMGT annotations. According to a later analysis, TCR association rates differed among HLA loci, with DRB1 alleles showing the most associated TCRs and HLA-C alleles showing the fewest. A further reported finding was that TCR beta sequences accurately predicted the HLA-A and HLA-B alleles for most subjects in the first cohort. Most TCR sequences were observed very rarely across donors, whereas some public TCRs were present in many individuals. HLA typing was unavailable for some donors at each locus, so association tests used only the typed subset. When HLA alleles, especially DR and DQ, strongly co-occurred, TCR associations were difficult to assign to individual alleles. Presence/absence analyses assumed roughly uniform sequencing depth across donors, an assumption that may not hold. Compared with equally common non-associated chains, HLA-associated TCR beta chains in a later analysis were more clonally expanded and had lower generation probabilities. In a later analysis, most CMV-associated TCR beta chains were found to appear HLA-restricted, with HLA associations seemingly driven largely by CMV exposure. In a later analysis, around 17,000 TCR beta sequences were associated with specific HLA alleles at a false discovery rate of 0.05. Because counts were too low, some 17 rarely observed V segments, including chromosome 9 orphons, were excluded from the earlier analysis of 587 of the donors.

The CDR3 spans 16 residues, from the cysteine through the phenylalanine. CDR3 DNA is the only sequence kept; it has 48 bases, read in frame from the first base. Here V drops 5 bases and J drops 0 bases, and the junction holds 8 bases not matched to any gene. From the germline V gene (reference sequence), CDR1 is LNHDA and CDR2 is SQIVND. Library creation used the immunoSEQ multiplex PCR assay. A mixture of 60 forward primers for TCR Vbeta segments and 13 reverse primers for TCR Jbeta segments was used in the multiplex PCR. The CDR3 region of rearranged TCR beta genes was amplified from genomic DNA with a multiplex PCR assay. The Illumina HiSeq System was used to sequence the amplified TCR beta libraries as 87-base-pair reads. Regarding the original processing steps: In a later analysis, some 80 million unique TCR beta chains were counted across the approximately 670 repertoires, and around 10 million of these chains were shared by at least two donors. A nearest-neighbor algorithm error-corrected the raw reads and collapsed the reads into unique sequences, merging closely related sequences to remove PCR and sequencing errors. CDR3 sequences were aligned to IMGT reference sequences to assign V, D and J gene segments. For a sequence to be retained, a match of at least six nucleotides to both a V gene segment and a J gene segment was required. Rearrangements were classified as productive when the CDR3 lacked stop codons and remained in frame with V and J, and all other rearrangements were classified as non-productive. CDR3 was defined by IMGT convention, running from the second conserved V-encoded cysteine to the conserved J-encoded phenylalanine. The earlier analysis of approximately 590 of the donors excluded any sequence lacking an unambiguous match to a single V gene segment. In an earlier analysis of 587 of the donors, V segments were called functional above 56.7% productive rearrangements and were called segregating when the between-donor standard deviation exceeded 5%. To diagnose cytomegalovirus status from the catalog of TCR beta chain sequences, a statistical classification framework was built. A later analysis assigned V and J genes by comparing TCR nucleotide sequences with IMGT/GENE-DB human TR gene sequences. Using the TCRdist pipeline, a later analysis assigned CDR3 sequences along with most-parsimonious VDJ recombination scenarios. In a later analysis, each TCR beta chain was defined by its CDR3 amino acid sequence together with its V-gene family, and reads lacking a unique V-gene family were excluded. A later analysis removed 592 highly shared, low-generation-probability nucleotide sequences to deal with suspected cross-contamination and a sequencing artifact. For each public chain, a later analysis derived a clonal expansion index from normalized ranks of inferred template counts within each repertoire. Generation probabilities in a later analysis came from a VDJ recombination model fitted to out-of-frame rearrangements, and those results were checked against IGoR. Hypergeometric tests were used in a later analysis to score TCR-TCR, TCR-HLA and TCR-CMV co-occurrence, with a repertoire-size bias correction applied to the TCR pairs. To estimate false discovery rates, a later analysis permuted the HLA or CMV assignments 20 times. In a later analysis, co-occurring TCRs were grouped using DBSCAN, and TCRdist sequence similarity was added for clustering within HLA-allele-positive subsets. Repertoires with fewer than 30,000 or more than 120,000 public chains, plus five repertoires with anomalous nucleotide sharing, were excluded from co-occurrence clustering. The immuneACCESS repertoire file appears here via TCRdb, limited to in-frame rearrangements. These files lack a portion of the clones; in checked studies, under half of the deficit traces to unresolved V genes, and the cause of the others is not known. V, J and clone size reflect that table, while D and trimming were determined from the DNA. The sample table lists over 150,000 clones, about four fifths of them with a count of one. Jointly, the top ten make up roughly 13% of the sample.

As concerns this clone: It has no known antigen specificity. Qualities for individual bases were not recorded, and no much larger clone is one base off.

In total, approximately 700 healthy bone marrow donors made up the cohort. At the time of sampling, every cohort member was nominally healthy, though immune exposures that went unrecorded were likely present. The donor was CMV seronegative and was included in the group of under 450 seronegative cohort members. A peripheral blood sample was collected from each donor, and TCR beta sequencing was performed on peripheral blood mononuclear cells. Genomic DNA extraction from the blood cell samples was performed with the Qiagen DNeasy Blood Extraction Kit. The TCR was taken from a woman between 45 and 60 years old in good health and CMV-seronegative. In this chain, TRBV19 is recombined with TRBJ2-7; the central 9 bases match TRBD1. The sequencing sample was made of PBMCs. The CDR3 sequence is CASSVSGTGSSYEQYF. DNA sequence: TGTGCCAGTAGTGTGTCCGGGACAGGGAGCTCCTACGAGCAGTACTTC.